The entry below gives a single T cell receptor beta chain sequence along with its context. This clonotype was picked up many times. Its antigen remains undetermined. Within one base of it there is no much larger clone, and no base qualities were kept. The treatment or condition label, read with the paper, signifies: allogeneic hematopoietic cell transplantation with graft depleted of TCRalphabeta T cells and CD19 B cells. TCRalphabeta/CD19-depleted allogeneic hematopoietic cell grafts were given to the transplant recipients, all of whom were children. The source of the sample is a study of T-cell reconstitution after alpha-beta-depleted transplantation in children (dated by TCRdb to 2015 to 2016). Study-wide context: T-cell immune reconstitution after TCRalphabeta/CD19-depleted allogeneic hematopoietic cell transplantation in children was quantitatively tracked in the study by means of TCR repertoire profiling. Study-wide findings and limitations: In some patients, the high TCRbeta diversity seen at day 60 was put down to recipient T cells and intrathymic progenitors that had survived conditioning. The apparently early alphabetaT-cell count recovery about two months after transplant was reportedly dependent on only several hundred rapidly expanded clones derived from non-depleted graft cells. The frequencies of hyperexpanded clones fell over the following months, and after one year, T-cell counts and TCRbeta diversity were mostly attributed to newly produced T cells.

Library creation used PCR. TCRdb shows the sequencer as Illumina HiSeq 2500. To normalize quantification of the TCRbeta repertoire, the TCR libraries were built with molecular barcoding that relied on unique molecular identifiers. The public reads were quality trimmed at Q25 with fastp and then assembled into clones with MiXCR by TCRdb, keeping productive beta chains. Each entry merges the rows of one CDR3 protein and shows their most common DNA and genes. Across this sample there are 180,000 or so distinct CDR3 sequences, with 5.5% to 7% seen only once. The ten top clones hold about 4.4% of the sample. The germline V gene (reference sequence) specifies SEHNR as CDR1 and FQNEAQ as CDR2. V gives up 8 bases and J gives up 4 bases, and the segment between their germline ends measures 11 bases. Including cysteine and phenylalanine, the CDR3 has 12 amino acids. The CDR3 DNA has 36 bases and is translated from base 1.

The TCR sequence derives from a girl less than two years old with combined immunodeficiency, due to receive a stem cell transplant. This sample comprised PBMCs, obtained before TCRalphabeta/CD19-depleted stem cell transplant. Recombination connected TRBV7-9 to TRBJ2-5; TRBD2 is possibly the D segment (6 matching bases). The CDR3 region reads CASRVGRETQYF. The nucleotide sequence is TGTGCCAGCCGAGTCGGGAGAGAGACCCAGTACTTC. Supplemented by the reference TRBV7-9 and TRBJ2-5 proteins around the CDR3, the complete variable domain is DTGVSQNPRHKITKRGQNVTFRCDPISEHNRLYWYRQTLGQGPEFLTYFQNEAQLEKSRLLSDRFSAERPKGSFSTLEIQRTEQGDSAMYLCASRVGRETQYFGPGTRLLVL.